This T cell receptor beta chain was documented in a study of shared clonotypes between healthy human individuals. The wider study: A donor's plate count was three for CD4 naive and three for CD4 memory; CD8 naive had two and CD8 memory one.

Germline loops: CDR1 SGDLS, CDR2 YYNGEE. The CDR3 is 14 amino acids. V lost 6 bases and J 0 bases, leaving 10 bases between the germline ends. Whole-study findings and limits: In a handful of donors, approximately 5% of naive CD4 clonotypes appeared in common.

This clone was observed a single time. Antigen unknown. Genomic DNA of every subset was divided equally among multiple immunoSEQ plates. Sequencing was performed with immunoSEQ multiplex PCR; in TCRdb, only in-frame clones are kept and a portion is missing. This sample has around 2.1 million clones; approximately 94% occur once, and the top ten carry 1.5% to 2%. Naive CD8 cells, CD45RO-negative and positively selected for CCR7, excluded terminally differentiated effector memory CD45RA+ cells. The chain joins TRBV9 to TRBJ2-1; no reliable D call. The receptor was isolated from a young man in good health. Some clones in this sample may be carry-over from other donors' samples. The specimen was naive CD8+ T cells from PBMCs. The CDR3, as DNA: TGTGCCAGCACCCCGTTTGGCTCCTACAATGAGCAGTTCTTC. Translation: CASTPFGSYNEQFF.